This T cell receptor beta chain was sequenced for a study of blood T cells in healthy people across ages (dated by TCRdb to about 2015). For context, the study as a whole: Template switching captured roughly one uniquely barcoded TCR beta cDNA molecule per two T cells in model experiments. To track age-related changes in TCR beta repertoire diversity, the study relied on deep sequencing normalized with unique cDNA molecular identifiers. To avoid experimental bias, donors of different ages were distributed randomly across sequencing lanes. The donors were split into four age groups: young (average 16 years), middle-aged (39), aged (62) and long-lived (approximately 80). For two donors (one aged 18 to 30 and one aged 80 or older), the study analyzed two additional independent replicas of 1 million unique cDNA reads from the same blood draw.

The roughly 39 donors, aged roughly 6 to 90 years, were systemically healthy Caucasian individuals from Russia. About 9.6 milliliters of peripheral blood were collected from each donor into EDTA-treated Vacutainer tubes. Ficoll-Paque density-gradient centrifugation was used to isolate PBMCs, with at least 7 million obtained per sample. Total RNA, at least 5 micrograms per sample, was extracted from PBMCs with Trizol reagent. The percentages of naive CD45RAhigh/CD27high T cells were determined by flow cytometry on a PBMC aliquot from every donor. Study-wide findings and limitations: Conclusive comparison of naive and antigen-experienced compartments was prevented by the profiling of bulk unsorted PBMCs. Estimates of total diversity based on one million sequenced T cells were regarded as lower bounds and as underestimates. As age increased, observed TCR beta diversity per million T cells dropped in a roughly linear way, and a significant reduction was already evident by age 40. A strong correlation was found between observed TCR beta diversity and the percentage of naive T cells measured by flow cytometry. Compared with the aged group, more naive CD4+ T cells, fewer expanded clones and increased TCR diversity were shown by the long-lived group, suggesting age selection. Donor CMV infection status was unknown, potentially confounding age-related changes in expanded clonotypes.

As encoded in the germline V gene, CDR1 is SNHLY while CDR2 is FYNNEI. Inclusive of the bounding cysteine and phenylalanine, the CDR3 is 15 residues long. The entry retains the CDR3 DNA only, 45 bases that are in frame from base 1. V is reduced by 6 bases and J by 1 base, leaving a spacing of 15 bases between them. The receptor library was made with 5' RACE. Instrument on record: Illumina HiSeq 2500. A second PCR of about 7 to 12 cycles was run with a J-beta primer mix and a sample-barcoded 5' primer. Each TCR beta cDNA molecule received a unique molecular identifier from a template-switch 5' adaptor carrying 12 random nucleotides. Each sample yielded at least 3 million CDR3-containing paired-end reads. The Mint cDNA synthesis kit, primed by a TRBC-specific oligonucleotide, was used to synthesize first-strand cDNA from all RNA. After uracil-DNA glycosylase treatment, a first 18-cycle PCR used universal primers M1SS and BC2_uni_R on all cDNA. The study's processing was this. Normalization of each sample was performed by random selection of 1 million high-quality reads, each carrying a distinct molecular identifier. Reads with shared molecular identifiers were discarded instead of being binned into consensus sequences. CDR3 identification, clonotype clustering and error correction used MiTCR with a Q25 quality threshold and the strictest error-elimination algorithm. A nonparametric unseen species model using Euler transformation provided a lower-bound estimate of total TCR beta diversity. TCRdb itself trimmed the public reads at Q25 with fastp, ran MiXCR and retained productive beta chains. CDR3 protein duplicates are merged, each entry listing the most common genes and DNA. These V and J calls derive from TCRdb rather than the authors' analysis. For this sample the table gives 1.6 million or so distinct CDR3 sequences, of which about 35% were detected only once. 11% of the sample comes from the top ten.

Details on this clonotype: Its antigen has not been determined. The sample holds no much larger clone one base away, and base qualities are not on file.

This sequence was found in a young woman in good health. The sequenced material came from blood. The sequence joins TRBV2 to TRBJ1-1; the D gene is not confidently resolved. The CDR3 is CASSLFPNENTEAFF. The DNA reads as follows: TGTGCCAGCAGCCTATTCCCGAACGAGAACACTGAAGCTTTCTTT.